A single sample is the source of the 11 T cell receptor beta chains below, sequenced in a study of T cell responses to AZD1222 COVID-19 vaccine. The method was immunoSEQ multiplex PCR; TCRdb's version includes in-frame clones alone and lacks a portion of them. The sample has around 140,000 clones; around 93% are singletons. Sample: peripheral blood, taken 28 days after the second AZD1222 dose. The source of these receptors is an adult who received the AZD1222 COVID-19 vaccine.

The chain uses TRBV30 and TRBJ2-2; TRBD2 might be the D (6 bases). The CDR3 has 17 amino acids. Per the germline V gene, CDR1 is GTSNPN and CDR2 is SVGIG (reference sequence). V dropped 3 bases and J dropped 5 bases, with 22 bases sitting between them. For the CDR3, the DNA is TGTGCCTGGAGCCCCCCGCGGGGTAATAAGGGAACCGGGGAGCTGTTTTTT. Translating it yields CAWSPPRGNKGTGELFF.

The CDR3 spells CASRSGSSYNEQFF. CDR3 DNA sequence: TGTGCCAGCAGGAGCGGGAGCTCCTACAATGAGCAGTTCTTC. The chain combines TRBV11-3 with TRBJ2-1, with 8 bases fitting TRBD2. After removal of 6 bases from V and 0 bases from J, the junction contained 1 base not matched to a gene. The CDR3 covers 14 residues. The germline gives CDR1 SGHNT, CDR2 YENEEA.

The CDR3 protein is CASSELAGGPSTDTQYF. Here the CDR3 DNA reads TGTGCCAGCAGTGAACTAGCGGGGGGTCCTAGCACAGATACGCAGTATTTT. The rearrangement links TRBV2 to TRBJ2-3, with 11 bases lining up with TRBD2. Losses at the gene ends were 2 bases for V and 0 bases for J; bases not matched to a gene: 4. This CDR3 contains 17 residues. Germline CDR1 is SNHLY and CDR2 is FYNNEI.

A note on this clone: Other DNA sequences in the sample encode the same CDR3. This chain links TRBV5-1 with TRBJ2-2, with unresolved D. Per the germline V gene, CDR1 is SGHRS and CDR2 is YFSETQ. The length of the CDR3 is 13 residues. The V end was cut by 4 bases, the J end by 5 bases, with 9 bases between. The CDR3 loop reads CASSLSVTGELFF. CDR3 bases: TGCGCCAGCAGCCTCTCGGTTACCGGGGAGCTGTTTTTT.

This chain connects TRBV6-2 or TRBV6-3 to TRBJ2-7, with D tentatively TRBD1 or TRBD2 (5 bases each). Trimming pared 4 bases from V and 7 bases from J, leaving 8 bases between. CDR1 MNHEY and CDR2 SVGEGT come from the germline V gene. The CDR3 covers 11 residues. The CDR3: CASSSGPEQYF. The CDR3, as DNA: TGTGCCAGCAGTTCGGGACCTGAGCAGTACTTC.

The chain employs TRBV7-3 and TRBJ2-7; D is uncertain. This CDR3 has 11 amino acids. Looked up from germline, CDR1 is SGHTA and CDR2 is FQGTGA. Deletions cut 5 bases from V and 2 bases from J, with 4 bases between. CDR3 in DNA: TGTGCCAGCAGCCCCACCTACGAGCAGTACTTC. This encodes CASSPTYEQYF.

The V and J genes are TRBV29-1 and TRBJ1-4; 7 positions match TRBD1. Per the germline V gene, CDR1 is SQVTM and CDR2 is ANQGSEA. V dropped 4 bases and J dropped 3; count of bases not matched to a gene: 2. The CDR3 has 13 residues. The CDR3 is CSVAGTANEKLFF. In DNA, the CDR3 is TGCAGCGTTGCCGGGACAGCTAATGAAAAACTGTTTTTT.

CDR3 protein: CASMSPGTGSNQPQHF. Written as DNA, the CDR3 is TGCGCCAGCATGTCTCCCGGAACTGGTAGCAATCAGCCCCAGCATTTT. The V gene is TRBV10-1, the J gene TRBJ1-5; the D is unclear. Trimming stripped 7 bases from V and 0 bases from J, with 16 bases between. The CDR3 contains 16 residues. Per germline, CDR1 WNHNN and CDR2 SYGVQD (reference sequence).

CDR3 loop: CASSKPKGLAGLGTDTQYF. The CDR3, as DNA: TGTGCCAGCAGCAAACCGAAAGGACTAGCTGGTTTGGGCACAGATACGCAGTATTTT. This chain connects TRBV7-2 to TRBJ2-3, with 8 bases identical to TRBD2. Germline V gives CDR1 SGHTA, CDR2 FQGNSA. V lost 5 bases and J lost 1; bases outside the gene matches: 17. The CDR3 spans 19 residues.

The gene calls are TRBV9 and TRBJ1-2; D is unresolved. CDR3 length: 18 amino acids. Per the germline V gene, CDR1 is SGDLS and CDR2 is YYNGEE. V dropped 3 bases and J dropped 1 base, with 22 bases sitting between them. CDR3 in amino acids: CASSDRWSRRAYNYGYTF. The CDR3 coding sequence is TGTGCCAGCAGCGACCGGTGGAGTCGAAGAGCTTATAACTATGGCTACACCTTC. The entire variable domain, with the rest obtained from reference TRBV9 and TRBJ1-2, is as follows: DSGVTQTPKHLITATGQRVTLRCSPRSGDLSVYWYQQSLDQGLQFLIQYYNGEERAKGNILERFSAQQFPDLHSELNLSSLELGDSALYFCASSDRWSRRAYNYGYTFGSGTRLTVV.

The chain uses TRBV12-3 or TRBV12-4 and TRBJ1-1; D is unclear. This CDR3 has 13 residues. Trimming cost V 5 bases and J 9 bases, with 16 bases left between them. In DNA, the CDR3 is TGTGCCAGCAGTCCCTTATACGACGGCAAAGCTTTCTTT. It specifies CASSPLYDGKAFF.